The TCR beta chain described here comes from a study of CD8+CD57+ T cells in acquired aplastic anemia (dated by TCRdb to between 2017 and 2018). For context, the study as a whole: Extracted DNA from sorted CD4+ and CD8+ cells averaged approximately 3.4 ug, ranging from about 0.17 to 30 ug. An average of approximately 9.8 million reads for CD4+ cells and 11.0 million reads for CD8+ cells was obtained from healthy donor samples. Broad study findings and their caveats: Roughly 29 CD8+ CDR3 sequences were found in both patients and controls but appeared to be highly expressed in patients and within the immunodominant clones of the patients. No significant difference in CD8+ Simpson's diversity was found between patients and healthy controls (P=0.060).

In this study, sorted CD4+ and CD8+ T cells from the blood of healthy subjects and of severe aplastic anemia patients had their TCR repertoires deep-sequenced. Ficoll-Paque density gradient centrifugation was used to isolate peripheral blood mononuclear cells. Before DNA extraction, CD4+ and CD8+ T cells were sorted with FACS or magnetic beads. Profiling of TCR beta VDJ combinations and CDR3 sequences used genomic DNA as the template. An Illumina HiSeq 2000 was the platform used for TCR repertoire sequencing. Under the source paper's analysis protocol: TRBV/TRBJ rearrangement plots, CDR3 size and DJ length profiles, and Simpson's diversity index were used to assess repertoires. The most abundant DNA sequence in the deep sequencing data was taken as the immunodominant clone. CDR3 amino acid sequences were checked for sharing between subjects and were compared against published repertoires and the VDJdb database. The public sequencing data were trimmed at Q25 with fastp and processed into clonotypes with MiXCR by TCRdb, which kept only in-frame beta chains. Each CDR3 protein gets just one entry, which takes the most common genes and DNA from the rows behind it. For this entry, the V and J calls and clone size follow TCRdb and not the study's own pipeline. This sample lists about 110,000 distinct CDR3 sequences; approximately 48% were detected once. Approximately 32% of the sample belongs to the ten largest clones.

This clonotype came up many times. No antigen is known for it. Nothing much larger sits one base from this clone, and base qualities are not available. The germline V gene (reference sequence) provides CDR1 LNHNV and CDR2 YYDKDF. Inclusive of the bounding cysteine and phenylalanine, the CDR3 is 12 residues long. The CDR3 DNA has 36 bases and is translated from base 1. Trimming removed 1 base from V and 4 bases from J, leaving 4 bases between the germline ends. The sequenced material came from sorted CD4+, CD8+, or CD8+CD57+ T cells (not recorded which) from PBMCs. This TCR was recovered from a human donor in good health, serving as a control. This chain joins TRBV15 to TRBJ1-1, with the identity of the D gene unclear. The bases are TGTGCCACCAGCAGAGTCGCCACTGAAGCTTTCTTT. Translated, it reads CATSRVATEAFF.